What follows is one T cell receptor (beta chain) and its context. Antigen unknown. The repertoire was sequenced with immunoSEQ multiplex PCR; TCRdb's copy has only in-frame clones and lacks some. This table holds 90,000 to 100,000 clones, approximately 90% found once. This specimen comes from a study of T cell responses to AZD1222 COVID-19 vaccine. General study results and limits: Donors were largely white British and mainly female; clonal diversity was possibly underestimated.

After removal of 6 bases from V and 0 bases from J, the junction contained 5 bases not matched to a gene. The germline CDR1 and CDR2 sequences are SGDLS and YYNGEE. The CDR3 is made up of 14 amino acids. The material sequenced was peripheral blood, taken on day 0 of AZD1222 vaccination. The chain couples TRBV9 to TRBJ1-2; 7 bases agree with TRBD1. The receptor's source is an adult in good health. The CDR3 protein is CASNRDSTNYGYTF. CDR3 coding DNA: TGTGCCAGCAACCGGGACAGCACTAACTATGGCTACACCTTC.